Described below is a single T cell receptor (beta chain) sequence and its context. This sample is part of a study of CD8+ T cells in alopecia areata. RNA extraction and reverse transcription yielded cDNA as sequencing template. Clones were read by immunoSEQ multiplex PCR, and TCRdb kept only the in-frame ones, dropping some. The sample carries about 150,000 clones, 40% to 65% recorded once. CDR1 and CDR2 (germline): MNHNS, SASEGT. Trimming removed 4 bases at V and 0 bases at J, with 8 bases between. The CDR3 sequence is 14 residues long. The input for sequencing was CD8+ T cells sorted from blood, taken at week 0. The TCR sequence derives from a human donor with alopecia areata. The V and J genes are TRBV6-1 and TRBJ2-3; D gene unclear. The CDR3 region is CASSAFRSTDTQYF. In DNA form, the CDR3 reads TGTGCCAGCAGTGCCTTTAGGAGCACAGATACGCAGTATTTT.